The clone carrying this T cell receptor beta chain was seen more than once but under ten times. The antigen is not known. This entry comes from a study of vaccination and CD4 T cells after COVID-19. The Oncomine TCR Beta short-read assay sequenced DNA from cultured CD4+ T cells. TCRdb re-derived calls from the PCR reads in MiXCR, one entry per CDR3 protein. The sample lists about 14,000 distinct CDR3 sequences, approximately 50% seen once, with 16% in the top ten. Treatment noted: roughly 11-day PBMC culture with coronavirus spike peptide pools or control peptides (ViraFEST assay). The V and J ends lost 3 bases and 9 bases, in that order; junction bases with no gene match: 3. Germline CDR1 DFQATT, CDR2 SNEGSKA (reference sequence). The CDR3 covers 13 residues.

The rearrangement uses TRBV20-1 and TRBJ2-2; 11 bases are a match to TRBD2. This clonotype was sampled from a human donor who had recovered from COVID-19. The sample was CD4+ T cells from blood, cultured in vitro. DNA for the CDR3: TGCAGTGCTAGTAGCGGGGGGGGCCGGGAGCTGTTTTTT. Residues: CSASSGGGRELFF.